This T cell receptor beta chain was identified in a study of breast tumors, draining lymph nodes, adjacent tissues. TCRdb reprocessed the multiplex PCR reads via MiXCR and lists one record per CDR3 protein. The sample yields 6,000 or so distinct CDR3 sequences, over 40% seen once. The V end lost 1 base, the J end lost 3 bases, and 11 bases lay between the germline ends. The CDR3 extends over 15 amino acids. CDR1 and CDR2 (germline): MNHEY, SVGEGT. The sample consisted of tumor-adjacent breast tissue. The chain recombines TRBV6-2 or TRBV6-3 with TRBJ2-3; the D gene could be TRBD1 or TRBD2 (6 bases each). The sequence derives from a female donor with breast cancer. Some clones in this sample may be carry-over from other donors' samples. Written as DNA, the CDR3 is TGTGCCAGCAGTTACTGGGGGGCAAGGACAGATACGCAGTATTTT. Translated, it gives CASSYWGARTDTQYF.